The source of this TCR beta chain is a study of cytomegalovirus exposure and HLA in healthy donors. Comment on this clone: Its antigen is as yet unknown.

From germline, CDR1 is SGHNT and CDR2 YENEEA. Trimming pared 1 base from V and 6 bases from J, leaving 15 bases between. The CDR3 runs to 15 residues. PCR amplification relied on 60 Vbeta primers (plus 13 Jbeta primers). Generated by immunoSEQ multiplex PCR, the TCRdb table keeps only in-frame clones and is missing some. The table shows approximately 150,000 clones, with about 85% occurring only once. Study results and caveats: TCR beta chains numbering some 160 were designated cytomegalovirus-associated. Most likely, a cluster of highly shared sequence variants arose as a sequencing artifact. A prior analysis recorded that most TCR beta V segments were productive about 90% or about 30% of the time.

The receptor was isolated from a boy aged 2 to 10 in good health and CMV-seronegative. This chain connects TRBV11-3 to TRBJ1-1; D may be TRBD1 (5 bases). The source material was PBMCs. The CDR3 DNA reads TGTGCCAGCAGCTTAGGATCAGGGCCTGGGGCTGAAGCTTTCTTT. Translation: CASSLGSGPGAEAFF. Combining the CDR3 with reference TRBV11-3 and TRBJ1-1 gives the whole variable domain EAGVVQSPRYKIIEKKQPVAFWCNPISGHNTLYWYLQNLGQGPELLIRYENEEAVDDSQLPKDRFSAERLKGVDSTLKIQPAELGDSAVYLCASSLGSGPGAEAFFGQGTRLTVV.